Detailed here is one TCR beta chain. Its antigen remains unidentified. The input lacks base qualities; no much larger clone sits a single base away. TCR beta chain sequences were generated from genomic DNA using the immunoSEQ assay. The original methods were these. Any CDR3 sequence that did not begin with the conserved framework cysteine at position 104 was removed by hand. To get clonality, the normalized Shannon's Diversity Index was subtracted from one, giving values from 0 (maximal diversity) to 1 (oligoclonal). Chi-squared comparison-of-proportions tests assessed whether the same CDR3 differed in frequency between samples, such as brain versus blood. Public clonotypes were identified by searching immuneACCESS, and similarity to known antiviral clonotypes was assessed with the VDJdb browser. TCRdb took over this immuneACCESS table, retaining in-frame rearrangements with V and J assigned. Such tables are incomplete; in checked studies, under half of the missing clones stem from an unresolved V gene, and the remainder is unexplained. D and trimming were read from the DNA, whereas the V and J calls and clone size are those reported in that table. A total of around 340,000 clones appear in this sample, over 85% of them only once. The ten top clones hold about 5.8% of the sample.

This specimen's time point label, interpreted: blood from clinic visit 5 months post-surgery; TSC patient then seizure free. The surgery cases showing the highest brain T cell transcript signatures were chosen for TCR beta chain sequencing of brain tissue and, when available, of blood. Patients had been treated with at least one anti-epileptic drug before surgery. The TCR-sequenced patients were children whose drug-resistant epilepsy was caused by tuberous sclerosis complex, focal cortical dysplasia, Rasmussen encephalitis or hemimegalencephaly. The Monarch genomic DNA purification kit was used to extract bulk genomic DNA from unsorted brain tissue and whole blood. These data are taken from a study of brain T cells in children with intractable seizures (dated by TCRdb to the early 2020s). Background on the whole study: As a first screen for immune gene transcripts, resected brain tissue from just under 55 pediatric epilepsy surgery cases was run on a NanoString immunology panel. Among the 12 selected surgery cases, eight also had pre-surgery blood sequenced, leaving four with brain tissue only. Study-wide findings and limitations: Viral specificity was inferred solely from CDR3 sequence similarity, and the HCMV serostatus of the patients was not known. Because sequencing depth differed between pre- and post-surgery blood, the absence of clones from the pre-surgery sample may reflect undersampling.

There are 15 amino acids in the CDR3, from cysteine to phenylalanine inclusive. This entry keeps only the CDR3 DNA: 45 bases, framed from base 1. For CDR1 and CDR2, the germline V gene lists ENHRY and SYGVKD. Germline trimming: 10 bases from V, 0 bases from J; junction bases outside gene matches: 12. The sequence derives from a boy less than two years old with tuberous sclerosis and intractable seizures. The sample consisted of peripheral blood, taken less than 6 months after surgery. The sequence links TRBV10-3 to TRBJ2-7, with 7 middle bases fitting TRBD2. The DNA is TGTGCCACGACCTTGACGGGGGGTAGCTCCTACGAGCAGTACTTC. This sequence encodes CATTLTGGSSYEQYF.